Sequencing of this TCR beta chain was carried out in a study of OX40 agonist ivuxolimab in advanced cancers. Study-wide points: Both blood CD4+ and CD8+ T cells showed clonal growth by week 6 at 0.1 to 3.0 mg/kg.

Clones were read by immunoSEQ multiplex PCR, and TCRdb kept only the in-frame ones, dropping some. The sample contains roughly 27,000 clones, 81% of which appear only once. There are a few counts of this clone. Its target is not known. J gave up 6 bases and V 3 bases, and 1 base lay outside the gene matches. CDR1 is LNHDA, CDR2 SQIVND, per germline (reference sequence). This CDR3 is 13 amino acids long. Here the sequenced sample was CD4+ or CD8+ T cells sorted from blood, taken in a trial of the OX40 agonist ivuxolimab. This TCR was recovered from an adult with an advanced solid tumor such as melanoma, head and neck, liver or kidney cancer. J is TRBJ2-1 and V is TRBV19, with 8 bases identical to TRBD2. DNA of the CDR3: TGTGCCAGTAGTATCGGGACTAGCAATGAGCAGTTCTTC. Its protein product is CASSIGTSNEQFF. The variable domain in full, completed from reference TRBV19 and TRBJ2-1, reads DGGITQSPKYLFRKEGQNVTLSCEQNLNHDAMYWYRQDPGQGLRLIYYSQIVNDFQKGDIAEGYSVSREKKESFPLTVTSAQKNPTAFYLCASSIGTSNEQFFGPGTRLTVL.